These 17 T cell receptor beta chains share one sample of origin, sequenced in a study of PD-L1 blockade in urothelial cancer. TCRdb's table, derived via immunoSEQ multiplex PCR, lists solely in-frame clones and lacks some. Of tens of thousands of clones in the sample, roughly 80% were seen once. This sample comprised PBMCs, obtained around atezolizumab (anti-PD-L1) treatment. The receptor source for this set is an older man with urothelial cancer.

This clone turned up a few times. The chain uses TRBV19 and TRBJ2-5, with D possibly TRBD1 on 6 matching bases. V shed 2 bases and J shed 5 bases, with 15 bases lying between them. The CDR3 length is 15 residues. Germline loops: CDR1 LNHDA, CDR2 SQIVND (reference sequence). Here the CDR3 reads CASSINAQGRETQYF. DNA for the CDR3: TGTGCCAGTAGTATAAATGCACAGGGTAGGGAGACCCAGTACTTC.

The chain uses TRBV4-2 and TRBJ2-7; TRBD1 is a possible D gene (5 bases). Germline-derived CDR1 and CDR2 are LGHNA and YNFKEQ. This CDR3 has 15 amino acids. The ends were cut back, 1 base at V and 9 bases at J, with 19 bases in the middle. CDR3 sequence: CASSQGNPTQALQYF. The DNA of the CDR3 is TGTGCCAGCAGCCAAGGCAATCCCACACAGGCCCTGCAGTACTTC.

The chain is built from TRBV5-1 and TRBJ1-2; D is uncertain. Per germline, CDR1 SGHRS and CDR2 YFSETQ. V shed 1 base and J shed 5 bases, with 9 bases lying between them. The CDR3 has 13 residues. DNA for the CDR3: TGCGCCAGCAGCTTGTCTACAGAATATGGCTACACCTTC. Translated, it gives CASSLSTEYGYTF.

The chain uses TRBV9 and TRBJ2-6; a possible D gene is TRBD2 (6 bases). V lost 4 bases and J lost 5, with 16 bases in between. Germline CDR1 and CDR2: SGDLS and YYNGEE. CDR3 size: 16 residues. CDR3 sequence: CASSPRSGGRANVLTF. DNA for the CDR3: TGTGCCAGCAGCCCCCGGTCCGGGGGACGGGCCAACGTCCTGACTTTC.

This clone was seen a handful of times. The V call is TRBV7-2, the J call TRBJ1-5, with TRBD1 identical over 9 bases. The germline V gene has CDR1 SGHTA and CDR2 FQGNSA. J was trimmed by 4 bases and V by 5 bases; bases with no gene match: 6. There are 15 residues in the CDR3. CDR3 DNA: TGTGCCAGCAGCAAACAGGGGGCCGGTAATCAGCCCCAGCATTTT. Translating it yields CASSKQGAGNQPQHF.

The table lists this clone with a few counts. The rearrangement uses TRBV11-2 and TRBJ2-5, with D unclear. Germline V CDR1 and CDR2: SGHAT, FQNNGV. V was pared by 4 bases and J by 0 bases, with 15 bases between. The CDR3 loop spans 16 amino acids. The CDR3 DNA reads TGTGCCAGCAGCTCCAGGTCCCCACTGTACCAAGAGACCCAGTACTTC. As protein: CASSSRSPLYQETQYF.

The chain carries TRBV5-1 and TRBJ1-3, with 7 nucleotides matching TRBD1. Trimming took 1 base from V and 0 from J; bases not matched to a gene: 4. CDR3 size: 16 residues. Germline CDR1 is SGHRS and CDR2 is YFSETQ. This chain's CDR3 is CASSLMTGTSGNTIYF. DNA of the CDR3: TGCGCCAGCAGCTTGATGACAGGGACCTCTGGAAACACCATATATTTT.

The table lists this clone with a few counts. The rearrangement links TRBV5-8 to TRBJ1-1, with 8 bases matching TRBD1. The germline V gene encodes CDR1 SGHTS and CDR2 YDEGEE. V was pared by 5 bases and J by 0 bases, with 3 bases of the junction left unmatched. This CDR3 is built from 14 residues. CDR3 DNA sequence: TGTGCCAGCAGATGGACAGGGATGAACACTGAAGCTTTCTTT. Its protein is CASRWTGMNTEAFF.

The chain couples TRBV11-2 to TRBJ2-5; perhaps TRBD2 as D (5 bases). Trimming removed 0 bases from V and 7 bases from J, with 15 bases in between. Germline V CDR1 and CDR2: SGHAT, FQNNGV. The CDR3 has 15 residues. The chain's CDR3 is CASSLESSNRGTQYF. CDR3 coding DNA: TGTGCCAGCAGCTTAGAATCCTCAAATCGGGGGACCCAGTACTTC.

The V call is TRBV19, the J call TRBJ2-7, with D tentatively TRBD2 (6 bases). The CDR3 has 15 residues. V dropped 6 bases and J dropped 5 bases, with 20 bases sitting between them. Germline assignment: CDR1 LNHDA and CDR2 SQIVND (reference sequence). The CDR3 region has the DNA TGTGCCAGTAGCAACACCTTTGGGGGGACCGACGAGCAGTACTTC. It is translated as CASSNTFGGTDEQYF.

This chain uses TRBV7-3 with TRBJ2-5, with 12 bases lining up with TRBD2. The V segment lost 5 bases and the J segment 2 bases; nucleotides outside the gene matches: 3. The CDR3 sequence is 15 residues long. The germline V gene has CDR1 SGHTA and CDR2 FQGTGA. The CDR3 nucleotides are TGTGCCAGCAGCATTGGACTAGCGGGACAAGAGACCCAGTACTTC. Residues: CASSIGLAGQETQYF.

The V call is TRBV2, the J call TRBJ2-5, with 10 bases matching TRBD2. Unmatched junction bases numbered 7, after V lost 4 bases and J lost 5 bases. There are 15 residues in the CDR3. CDR1 is SNHLY and CDR2 is FYNNEI in the germline V gene. As DNA, the CDR3 is TGTGCCAGCAGTGGACGAGCGGGAGGGCGGGAGACCCAGTACTTC. Translated: CASSGRAGGRETQYF.

This sequence joins TRBV18 and TRBJ2-5, with 7 nucleotides matching TRBD1. Germline V lookup: CDR1 KGHSH, CDR2 LQKENI. This CDR3 has 13 amino acids. The junction had 1 base not matched to a gene; V was cut back by 3 bases and J by 3 bases. This chain's CDR3 is CASSPGQKETQYF. The CDR3 bases are TGTGCCAGCTCACCGGGACAGAAAGAGACCCAGTACTTC.

The V call is TRBV29-1, the J call TRBJ2-2, with 9 bases fitting TRBD1. This CDR3 region has 13 residues. Losses at the gene ends were 6 bases for V and 4 bases for J; bases not matched to a gene: 3. Germline CDR1 is SQVTM and CDR2 is ANQGSEA. The CDR3 sequence is CSVKTGGTGELFF. DNA for the CDR3: TGCAGCGTAAAGACAGGGGGCACCGGGGAGCTGTTTTTT.

The chain joins TRBV7-8 to TRBJ2-1; 11 bases agree with TRBD2. V shed 3 bases, J shed 3 bases, and the junction held 4 bases outside the gene matches. From germline, CDR1 is SGHVS and CDR2 FQNEAQ. The CDR3 runs 16 residues. CDR3 sequence reads: CASSLGSGRVYNEQFF. CDR3 nucleotides: TGTGCCAGCAGCTTGGGTAGCGGGAGGGTCTACAATGAGCAGTTCTTC.

The V call is TRBV5-1, the J call TRBJ2-1, with D tentatively TRBD2 (6 bases). The CDR3 sequence is 13 residues long. V was pared by 4 bases and J by 5 bases, with 10 bases between. CDR1 and CDR2 from the germline V gene are SGHRS and YFSETQ. The CDR3 here is CASSVTRDNEQFF. The CDR3 nucleotides read TGCGCCAGCAGCGTGACTAGGGACAATGAGCAGTTCTTC.

This chain connects TRBV6-6 to TRBJ2-5, with D perhaps TRBD1 (6 bases). The CDR3 extends over 15 amino acids. The V and J ends lost 4 bases and 7 bases respectively, with 19 bases between them. Germline CDR1 is MNHNY and CDR2 is SVGAGI (reference sequence). The chain's CDR3 is CASSSGQPSGLTQYF. DNA for the CDR3: TGTGCCAGCAGTTCCGGACAGCCCTCCGGGTTGACCCAGTACTTC.